Listed below are T cell receptor beta chains from one sample, sequenced in a study of blood T cell repertoires in COVID-19. The method was immunoSEQ multiplex PCR; TCRdb's version includes in-frame clones alone and lacks a portion of them. The profile shows around 37,000 clones, approximately 69% of them singletons. The source material was peripheral blood. The receptors were sampled from a man aged 70-80 years with COVID-19, enrolled during active disease. CDR3s include the opening cysteine and the closing phenylalanine or tryptophan. Fields, in order: clone size, J gene, V gene, D gene, CDR3 protein, CDR3 DNA. The D gene is left open where the match is weak. Some rows have no size entry. The others give once, few or many, or a class for an expanded clone.

medium-sized,TRBJ2-7,TRBV7-2,-,CASSSAINTGMPYEQYF,TGTGCCAGCAGTTCCGCCATCAACACAGGGATGCCCTACGAGCAGTACTTC
-,TRBJ2-2,TRBV5-6,-,CASSPAGIRTGELFF,TGTGCCAGCAGCCCTGCGGGGATTAGGACCGGGGAGCTGTTTTTT
few,TRBJ2-7,TRBV10-3,-,CAISERRAGSYEQYF,TGTGCCATCAGTGAAAGGAGGGCGGGCTCCTACGAGCAGTACTTC
-,TRBJ2-1,TRBV11-2,-,CASSLDPPTGYNEQFF,TGTGCCAGCAGCTTAGACCCCCCAACAGGTTACAATGAGCAGTTCTTC
-,TRBJ2-3,TRBV5-1,TRBD1,CASSFHVSHTGGDTQYF,TGCGCCAGCAGCTTCCATGTATCCCATACAGGGGGAGATACGCAGTATTTT
-,TRBJ1-2,TRBV27,-,CASSARDFGGYTF,TGTGCCAGCAGTGCGCGGGACTTCGGGGGCTACACCTTC
-,TRBJ2-7,TRBV27,TRBD2,CASSSHLAGATYEQYF,TGTGCCAGCAGTTCCCACCTAGCGGGAGCCACCTACGAGCAGTACTTC
-,TRBJ2-2,TRBV6-2/TRBV6-3,-,CASSYPGPGELFF,TGTGCCAGCAGTTACCCAGGGCCCGGGGAGCTGTTTTTT
few,TRBJ1-2,TRBV7-9,TRBD1,CATYSGGIPNYGYTF,TGTGCCACCTACTCAGGGGGAATCCCTAACTATGGCTACACCTTC
once,TRBJ1-2,TRBV5-4,TRBD1,CASSSPGQGLGYTF,TGTGCCAGCAGCTCTCCGGGACAGGGTTTGGGCTACACCTTC
-,TRBJ1-4,TRBV5-1,-,CASSLWGLNEKLFF,TGCGCCAGCAGCTTGTGGGGCCTTAATGAAAAACTGTTTTTT
-,TRBJ1-2,TRBV14,-,CASSQALGALGYTF,TGTGCCAGCAGCCAAGCCTTGGGAGCCTTGGGCTACACCTTC
-,TRBJ2-1,TRBV19,-,CASSKLSYNEQFF,TGTGCCAGTAGTAAGCTTTCCTACAATGAGCAGTTCTTC
-,TRBJ2-1,TRBV21-1,-,CASTLSGLAESNEQFF,TGTGCCAGCACCTTATCCGGGCTAGCGGAATCCAATGAGCAGTTCTTC
-,TRBJ2-5,TRBV4-1,-,CASSQDTQGWWAQETQYF,TGCGCCAGCAGCCAAGATACCCAGGGATGGTGGGCACAAGAGACCCAGTACTTC